This T cell receptor (beta chain) was documented in a study of regulatory dendritic cells for organ transplantation. Findings and limits, study-wide: Memory CD8+ T cells were the most oligoclonal; naive cells were highly diverse.

The CDR3 has 17 amino acids. Germline V gives CDR1 LGHNA, CDR2 YNFKEQ. Trimming pared 3 bases from V and 2 bases from J, leaving 17 bases between. Assay: immunoSEQ multiplex PCR; the TCRdb copy retains only in-frame clones and omits some. Of fewer than 40,000 clones listed, around 90% were seen once; the top ten hold roughly 0.065%. Worth noting for this clone: Its cognate antigen is unknown.

The sequencing input was naive CD4+ T cells from blood. The subset: CD45RA+ naive T cells. V gene TRBV4-2 combines with J gene TRBJ2-1; maybe TRBD2 (6 bases). The receptor was derived from a human donor in good health. This CDR3 is CASSHMLAEKTYNEQFF. The CDR3 DNA reads as TGTGCCAGCAGCCATATGTTAGCGGAAAAAACCTACAATGAGCAGTTCTTC.